This is a list of T cell receptor beta chains from one sample in a study of graft-versus-host responses after intestinal transplantation. Produced via immunoSEQ multiplex PCR; TCRdb's table is partial and in-frame only. Counted here are more than 9,500 clones, approximately 93% occurring once; the ten biggest clones make up about 3.4%. The sequenced sample was PBMCs, obtained 105 days after intestinal transplantation. These TCRs come from a human patient who received an intestinal transplant, so some T cells may come from the graft donor. The CDR3 runs from the conserved cysteine through the conserved F or W. Each record gives: J gene, D gene, V gene, clone size, CDR3 DNA, CDR3 protein. A D gene is named only where the DNA matches it firmly. Size values are once, few and many counts, or a class for expanded clones, and some rows have none.

j_gene: TRBJ2-7; d_gene: TRBD1; v_gene: TRBV7-9; abundance: -; CDR3nt: TGTGCCAGCCTAGGCCCGGGACAGGTGATCTACGAGCAGTACTTC; CDR3aa: CASLGPGQVIYEQYF
j_gene: TRBJ2-5; d_gene: -; v_gene: TRBV2; abundance: -; CDR3nt: TGTGCCAGCAAAGAAAGACAACAAGAGACCCAGTACTTC; CDR3aa: CASKERQQETQYF
j_gene: TRBJ1-1; d_gene: -; v_gene: TRBV5-6; abundance: -; CDR3nt: TGTGCCAGCAGCTTGGTGTATCTGGGGGCTGACACTGAAGCTTTCTTT; CDR3aa: CASSLVYLGADTEAFF
j_gene: TRBJ1-2; d_gene: TRBD1; v_gene: TRBV10-3; abundance: -; CDR3nt: TGTGCCATCAGTGATCCCGGGACAGTCGTGGGCTACACCTTC; CDR3aa: CAISDPGTVVGYTF
j_gene: TRBJ2-7; d_gene: -; v_gene: TRBV2; abundance: -; CDR3nt: TGTGCCAGCAGTTTCAGCTCCTACGAGCAGTACTTC; CDR3aa: CASSFSSYEQYF
j_gene: TRBJ2-5; d_gene: -; v_gene: TRBV5-5; abundance: -; CDR3nt: TGTGCCAGCAGCGCCCCTGAGGTTGGAGAGACCCAGTACTTC; CDR3aa: CASSAPEVGETQYF
j_gene: TRBJ1-4; d_gene: -; v_gene: TRBV7-9; abundance: -; CDR3nt: TGTGCCAGCAGCCGAGGGGGAACTGAAAAACTGTTTTTT; CDR3aa: CASSRGGTEKLFF
j_gene: TRBJ2-3; d_gene: -; v_gene: TRBV11-2; abundance: -; CDR3nt: TGTGCCAGCAGCTTAATGCAGGGCCGGGATACGCAGTATTTT; CDR3aa: CASSLMQGRDTQYF
j_gene: TRBJ2-7; d_gene: -; v_gene: TRBV6-1; abundance: -; CDR3nt: TGTGCCAGCAGTGAAGCTGGGGTGGGACCCTACGAGCAGTACTTC; CDR3aa: CASSEAGVGPYEQYF
j_gene: TRBJ2-7; d_gene: -; v_gene: TRBV5-6; abundance: -; CDR3nt: TGTGCCAGCAGCTCAAGGGGGAGGTTGGACGAGCAGTACTTC; CDR3aa: CASSSRGRLDEQYF
j_gene: TRBJ1-6; d_gene: TRBD1; v_gene: TRBV6-5; abundance: once; CDR3nt: TGTGCCAGCGGGGGACAGGGGAATTCACCCCTCCACTTT; CDR3aa: CASGGQGNSPLHF
j_gene: TRBJ2-7; d_gene: TRBD1; v_gene: TRBV11-1; abundance: -; CDR3nt: TGTGCCAGCACCCCCTGGGCAGGGGGTTCACACGAGCAGTACTTC; CDR3aa: CASTPWAGGSHEQYF
j_gene: TRBJ1-5; d_gene: -; v_gene: TRBV27; abundance: -; CDR3nt: TGTGCCAGCAGAATCCAGGGCGGTAGCAATCAGCCCCAGCATTTT; CDR3aa: CASRIQGGSNQPQHF
j_gene: TRBJ1-1; d_gene: -; v_gene: TRBV6-1; abundance: -; CDR3nt: TGTGCCACCCGGAGGACAGTGAACACTGAAGCTTTCTTT; CDR3aa: CATRRTVNTEAFF
j_gene: TRBJ2-7; d_gene: -; v_gene: TRBV4-1; abundance: once; CDR3nt: TGCGCCAGCAGCCAGGGCTGGACGGACCTATCGAGCTACGAGCAGTACTTC; CDR3aa: CASSQGWTDLSSYEQYF
j_gene: TRBJ1-1; d_gene: -; v_gene: TRBV14; abundance: once; CDR3nt: TGTGCCAGCAGCCAAGATCAGGACACTGAAGCTTTCTTT; CDR3aa: CASSQDQDTEAFF
j_gene: TRBJ2-7; d_gene: -; v_gene: TRBV6-5; abundance: -; CDR3nt: TGTGCCAGCAGTTACTCTCAGAGCTACGAGCAGTACTTC; CDR3aa: CASSYSQSYEQYF
j_gene: TRBJ1-2; d_gene: -; v_gene: TRBV19; abundance: -; CDR3nt: TGTGCCAGTAGTATAGTCCTTTATCTCGGACAGAGCTTCGGAGATGGCTACACCTTC; CDR3aa: CASSIVLYLGQSFGDGYTF
j_gene: TRBJ2-7; d_gene: TRBD1; v_gene: TRBV12-5; abundance: -; CDR3nt: TGTGCTAGTGCAGAGACAGGGGGCTACGAGCAGTACTTC; CDR3aa: CASAETGGYEQYF
j_gene: TRBJ2-7; d_gene: TRBD1; v_gene: TRBV5-6; abundance: -; CDR3nt: TGTGCCAGCAGCTGGGGTGAGACAGGGGGGCGCGAGCAGTACTTC; CDR3aa: CASSWGETGGREQYF
j_gene: TRBJ1-4; d_gene: -; v_gene: TRBV2; abundance: -; CDR3nt: TGTGCCAGCAAGGGCGGAAATGAAAAACTGTTTTTT; CDR3aa: CASKGGNEKLFF
j_gene: TRBJ2-5; d_gene: -; v_gene: TRBV10-2; abundance: -; CDR3nt: TGCGCCAGCAGGGACTACGACAGATGGGAGACCCAGTACTTC; CDR3aa: CASRDYDRWETQYF